A single sample gave rise to the 9 T cell receptor beta chains below, sequenced in a study of T cell responses to AZD1222 COVID-19 vaccine. The method was immunoSEQ multiplex PCR; TCRdb's version includes in-frame clones alone and lacks a portion of them. The sample has 100,000 to 150,000 clones, 80% to 90% seen once; the top ten hold approximately 1.5%. Sequencing used peripheral blood, obtained on day 0 of AZD1222 vaccination. The receptors were sampled from an adult in good health.

This chain joins TRBV6-5 and TRBJ2-7; 8 bases are shared with TRBD1. The germline CDR1 and CDR2 sequences are MNHEY and SVGAGI. The V segment lost 0 bases and the J segment 4 bases; nucleotides outside the gene matches: 5. CDR3 size: 15 residues. The CDR3 DNA is TGTGCCAGCAGTTACTCGTTCCAGGGGGCGTACGAGCAGTACTTC. It is translated as CASSYSFQGAYEQYF.

The J gene is TRBJ2-1, the V gene TRBV5-4; TRBD2 matches at 14 bases. J gave up 6 bases and V 4 bases, and 3 bases lay outside the gene matches. This CDR3 has 15 residues. Germline lookup yields CDR1 SGHNT and CDR2 YYREEE (reference sequence). The CDR3 nucleotides read TGTGCCAGCAGCGGTGGACTAGCGGGAGGCAATGAGCAGTTCTTC. It specifies CASSGGLAGGNEQFF.

This chain joins TRBV3-1 (or the pseudogene TRBV3-2) and TRBJ2-5; 10 nucleotides line up with TRBD2. CDR1 and CDR2 (germline): LGHDT, YNNKEL (reference sequence). The CDR3 sequence is 14 residues long. J was trimmed by 2 bases and V by 4 bases; bases with no gene match: 1. The CDR3 region is CASSLAGGQETQYF. DNA for the CDR3: TGTGCCAGCAGCCTAGCGGGAGGTCAAGAGACCCAGTACTTC.

CDR3 in amino acids: CASSMDSTNYGYTF. The CDR3 DNA sequence: TGTGCCAGCAGTATGGACAGCACGAACTATGGCTACACCTTC. V is TRBV6-4 and J is TRBJ1-2; a possible D gene is TRBD1 (6 bases). Trimming pared 5 bases from V and 2 bases from J, leaving 12 bases between. The germline CDR1 and CDR2 sequences are MRHNA and SNTAGT. The CDR3 spans 14 residues.

The count of this clone is one. The chain carries TRBV27 and TRBJ1-2; the D gene is possibly TRBD1 (5 bases). V gave up 5 bases and J gave up 9 bases, with 16 bases separating them. CDR1 MNHEY and CDR2 SMNVEV come from the germline V gene (reference sequence). This CDR3 contains 13 residues. The CDR3 here is CASSPRGVLRYTF. CDR3 DNA: TGTGCCAGCAGTCCCCGGGGGGTTTTGCGCTACACCTTC.

The J gene is TRBJ2-7, the V gene TRBV30; no firm D call. The CDR3 is made up of 11 amino acids. V lost 4 bases to trimming and J lost 5 bases, with 9 bases between them. Germline CDR1 is GTSNPN and CDR2 is SVGIG (reference sequence). The CDR3: CAWIGRDEQYF. The DNA for the CDR3 is TGTGCCTGGATCGGGCGAGACGAGCAGTACTTC.

The V gene is TRBV27, the J gene TRBJ1-2; TRBD1 matches at 9 bases. The CDR3 is made up of 15 amino acids. Germline V gene lookup returns CDR1 MNHEY and CDR2 SMNVEV (reference sequence). Trimming removed 5 bases from V and 6 bases from J; junction bases left unmatched: 10. This CDR3 is CASSLGTGWRDGYTF. The DNA of the CDR3 is TGTGCCAGCAGTCTTGGGACAGGGTGGAGGGATGGCTACACCTTC.

The gene calls are TRBV21-1 and TRBJ2-5; the table gives TRBD1 as D, unverified against the DNA. TRBV21-1 counts as a pseudogene. The CDR3 consists of 15 residues. The CDR3 sequence is CASSRRTGGKETQYF. In DNA, the CDR3 is TGTGCCAGCAGCAGAAGAACAGGGGGGAAAGAGACCCAGTACTTC.

The chain recombines TRBV12-3 or TRBV12-4 with TRBJ2-7; D gene unclear. The CDR3 runs to 13 residues. V gave up 4 bases and J gave up 3 bases, with 10 bases separating them. The CDR3 DNA follows: TGTGCCAGCAGTTCGATGCGACTCTACGAGCAGTACTTC. Its protein is CASSSMRLYEQYF.